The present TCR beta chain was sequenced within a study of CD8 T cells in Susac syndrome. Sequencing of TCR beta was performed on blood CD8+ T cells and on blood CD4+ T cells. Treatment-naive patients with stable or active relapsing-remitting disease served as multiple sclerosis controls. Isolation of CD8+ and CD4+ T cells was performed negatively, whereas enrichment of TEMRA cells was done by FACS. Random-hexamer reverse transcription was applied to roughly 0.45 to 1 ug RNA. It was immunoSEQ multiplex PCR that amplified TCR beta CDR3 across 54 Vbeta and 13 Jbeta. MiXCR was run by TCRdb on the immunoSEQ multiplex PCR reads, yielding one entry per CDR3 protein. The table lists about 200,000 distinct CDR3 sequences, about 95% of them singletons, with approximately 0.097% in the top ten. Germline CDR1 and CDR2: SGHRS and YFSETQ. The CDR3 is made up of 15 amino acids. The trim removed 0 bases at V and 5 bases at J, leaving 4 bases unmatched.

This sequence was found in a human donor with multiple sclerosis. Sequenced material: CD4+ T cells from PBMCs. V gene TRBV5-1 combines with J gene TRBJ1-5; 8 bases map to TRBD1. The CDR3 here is CASSLEGQVDQPQHF. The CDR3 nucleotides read TGCGCCAGCAGCTTGGAGGGACAGGTGGATCAGCCCCAGCATTTT.